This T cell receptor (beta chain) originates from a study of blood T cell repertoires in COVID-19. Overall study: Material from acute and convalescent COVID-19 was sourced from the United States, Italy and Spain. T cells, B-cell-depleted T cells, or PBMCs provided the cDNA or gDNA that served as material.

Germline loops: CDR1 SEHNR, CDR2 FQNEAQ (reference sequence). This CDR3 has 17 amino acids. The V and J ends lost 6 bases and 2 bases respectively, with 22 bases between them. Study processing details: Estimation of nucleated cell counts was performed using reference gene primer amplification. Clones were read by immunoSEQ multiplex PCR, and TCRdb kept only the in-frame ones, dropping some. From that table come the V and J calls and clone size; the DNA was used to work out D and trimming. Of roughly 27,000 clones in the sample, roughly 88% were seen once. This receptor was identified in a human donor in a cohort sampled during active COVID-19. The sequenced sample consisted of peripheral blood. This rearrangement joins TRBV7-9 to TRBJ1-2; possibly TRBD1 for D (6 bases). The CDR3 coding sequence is TGTGCCAGCAGTTCCGGACAGTTCCAGATCTCGAACTATGGCTACACCTTC. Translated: CASSSGQFQISNYGYTF.